This TCR beta chain was observed in a study of OX40 agonist ivuxolimab in advanced cancers. For context, the study as a whole: Ivuxolimab was an agonistic, fully human IgG2 monoclonal antibody directed against OX40 (CD134), a costimulatory receptor. The paper reports the monotherapy dose-escalation portion (N ≈ 50 patients) of the phase I ivuxolimab trial. Prior anti-PD-1, anti-PD-L1 or anti-CTLA-4 therapy was permitted, and 40% to 50% of dose-escalation patients had received checkpoint inhibitors. Intravenous ivuxolimab was administered to patients every 2 weeks at six dose levels: 0.01, 0.1, 0.3, 1.5, 3 and 10 mg/kg. Of the 50 to 55 patients in dose escalation, approximately 20 had hepatocellular carcinoma, about 15 had melanoma, 9 had renal cell carcinoma and 9 had head and neck cancer. Partial responses were achieved by three dose-escalation patients, of whom one had hepatocellular carcinoma and two had cutaneous melanoma. In the dose-escalation cohort, approximately 80% of patients were male, and the mean age was approximately 60 years with a range of roughly 23 to 79. Peripheral TCRbeta sequencing aimed to test whether ivuxolimab altered TCR sequence diversity and caused clonal T-cell expansion.

Patients with autoimmune disease history or receiving systemic immunosuppression were excluded from the trial. In every dose cohort, peripheral blood was drawn for TCR sequencing at baseline, cycle 4 day 1, and cycle 7 day 1. The samples were drawn from a first-in-human, open-label, multicenter phase I dose-escalation trial of ivuxolimab. The trial enrolled adults with locally advanced or metastatic head and neck squamous cell, hepatocellular, melanoma or renal cell carcinoma. Before TCR sequencing, CD4+ and CD8+ T cells were separately sorted from peripheral blood. About this clone itself: Its recognized antigen is unknown. No clone much larger than this one lies a single base away; base qualities are absent.

For sequencing of the TCRbeta CDR3 region, genomic DNA was extracted from the sorted cells. The immunoSEQ Assay was used to sequence the TCRbeta CDR3 regions. TCRdb holds this immuneACCESS table with in-frame rearrangements only. Some clones are missing; in checked studies, unresolved V genes explain under half, and the rest has no known cause. The sample records tens of thousands of clones, around 86% of which are singletons. The top ten hold 0.5% to 0.85% of the sample. What the research found in general, with its limitations: Low levels of normalized T-cell clonal expansion were also seen in some nonresponding patients. After ivuxolimab, expanded clones were on average more numerous among CD8+ T cells than among CD4+ T cells. At doses of 0.1 to 3.0 mg/kg, clonal expansion of both CD4+ and CD8+ T cells in blood was seen between baseline and week 6. Partial responders in the 0.1-3.0 mg/kg groups had among the lowest normalized peripheral clonal expansion, especially among CD8+ T cells. Which antigens the clonally expanded peripheral T cells were specific for was not determined.

V was cut back by 0 bases and J by 2 bases, leaving a gap of 10 bases between them. Measured from the cysteine to the phenylalanine, the CDR3 is 15 residues long. Only CDR3 DNA remains: 45 bases, in frame from the first base. As encoded in the germline V gene, CDR1 is KGHSH while CDR2 is LQKENI. This sequence was found in an adult with an advanced solid tumor such as melanoma, head and neck, liver or kidney cancer. The V and J segments used are TRBV18 and TRBJ2-5, with no confident D gene call. The specimen was CD4+ or CD8+ T cells sorted from blood, collected in a trial of the OX40 agonist ivuxolimab. The base sequence is TGTGCCAGCTCACCACCTGAGGCGGTTCAAGAGACCCAGTACTTC. It translates as CASSPPEAVQETQYF.